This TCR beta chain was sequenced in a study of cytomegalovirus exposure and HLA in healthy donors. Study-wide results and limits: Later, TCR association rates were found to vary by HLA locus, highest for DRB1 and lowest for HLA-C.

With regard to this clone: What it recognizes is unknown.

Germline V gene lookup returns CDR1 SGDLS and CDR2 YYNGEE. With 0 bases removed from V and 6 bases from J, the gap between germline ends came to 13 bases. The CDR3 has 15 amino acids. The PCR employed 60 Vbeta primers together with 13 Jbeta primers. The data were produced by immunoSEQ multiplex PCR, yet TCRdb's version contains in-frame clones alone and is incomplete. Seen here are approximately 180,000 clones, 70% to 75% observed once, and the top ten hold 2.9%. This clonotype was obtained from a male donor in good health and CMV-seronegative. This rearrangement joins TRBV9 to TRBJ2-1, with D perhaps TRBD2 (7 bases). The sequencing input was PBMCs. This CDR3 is CASSVVGGPGNEQFF. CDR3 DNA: TGTGCCAGCAGCGTAGTGGGGGGGCCGGGCAATGAGCAGTTCTTC.